Below, one TCR beta chain is given with its context. Its target antigen remains unknown. Base qualities are not at hand, and no much larger clone is one base apart. Using the deep immunoSEQ assay, multiplex PCR amplified TCR CDR3 regions from genomic DNA. Extracted genomic DNA from each cell subset was distributed evenly across all wells of several immunoSEQ 96-well plates, and each plate was treated as a replicate. Each replicate PCR for sorted subsets received roughly 0.2 ug genomic DNA, equal to roughly 30,000 T cell genomes. The purified libraries were quantified using a Qubit 3.0 fluorometer, sized with a Bioanalyzer 2100, and then quantified again using the KAPA Library Quantification kit. Every immunoSEQ 96-well plate was sequenced on a dedicated single-read 150-cycle Illumina NextSeq 550 flow cell. Per the original workflow: Because the immunoSEQ output included only junctional sequences and no quality scores, the filtering could not be the same as the filtering used for full-length reads. To assign V/J genes and CDR3, sequences were annotated using PyIR, a Python wrapper for IgBLAST v1.9, with IMGT germline references. Reads were filtered out if the reads had weak V/J assignments (E-value above 1e-6), no CDR3, stop codons, out-of-frame junctions, or ambiguous translated residues. V3J clonotypes were defined by identical inferred V gene, J gene, and CDR3 amino acid sequence. Percentage overlap between repertoires was computed as shared unique clonotypes divided by the size of the smaller repertoire. Repertoire richness was assessed with RTK rarefaction, the Chao1 estimator, and Recon v2.1 estimates of unobserved clonotypes. For all TCRbeta clonotypes obtained by the gDNA method from a few donors, generation probabilities were computed with OLGA. TCRdb carries this immuneACCESS record with in-frame sequences only. Its versions omit some clonotypes, under half of them owing to an unresolved V gene in the studies checked, with the rest unexplained. V, J and clone size reflect that table, while D and trimming were determined from the DNA. The sample table records under 750,000 clones; about two thirds of these occur just once. Around 1.8% of the sample rests with the top ten.

These data belong to a study of shared clonotypes between healthy human individuals (dated by TCRdb to about 2020). Context from the whole study: The cohort comprised two women and a few men aged 18 to 49 years. Leukapheresis yielded between about 0.9 and 9.5 billion PBMCs per donor. To increase sequencing depth and limit assay-specific biases, TCR repertoire library preparation and sequencing were carried out by different laboratories using diverse techniques. Per donor, three plates each were used for CD4 naive and CD4 memory, two for CD8 naive, and one for CD8 memory. The study deeply sequenced blood TCR repertoires of five healthy adults to estimate repertoire size and the extent of clonotype sharing between individuals.

Healthy HIV-negative adults with no recently reported acute infections or vaccinations were included as donors. All donors were Caucasian adults living in Nashville, Tennessee, USA. CD4+ T cells were enriched through magnetic negative selection, after which naive cells were positively selected on CD45RA and the remaining negative fraction served as the memory subset. After blood collection by leukapheresis, PBMCs were isolated using Ficoll-Histopaque density gradient centrifugation and then cryopreserved in the vapor phase of liquid nitrogen. Analytical flow cytometry was used to check the purity and quantity of each magnetically sorted T cell population. From each sorted fraction, genomic DNA was isolated and quantified by UV absorbance on a Nanodrop 2000c. Study-wide conclusions, independent of this receptor: Naive subsets generally had larger estimated clonotype richness than memory subsets. The genetic and exposure-history diversity represented was limited by the small number of donors. Compared with non-shared clonotypes, clonotypes shared by all four sorted-subset donors had higher generation probabilities. Pairwise subsampling indicated that sequencing depth was expected to affect the degree of clonotype sharing among donors. Sharing across a few donors was observed for around 5% of naive CD4, around 3.5% of naive CD8, 2% to 2.5% of memory CD4, and roughly 0.43% of memory CD8 clonotypes. Only blood was sampled, and tissue TCR repertoires likely differ from those in blood. Incomplete sequencing was indicated by rarefaction of sorted-subset datasets, despite the large sequencing depth.

The CDR3 runs 11 amino acids, cysteine and phenylalanine included. The only DNA kept is the CDR3, 33 bases in frame from the first base. The germline ends are 6 bases apart after V is trimmed by 6 bases and J by 1 base. The germline V gene gives CDR1 as SQVTM and CDR2 as ANQGSEA. The origin of this receptor is a young woman in good health. The chain is made from TRBV29-1 and TRBJ1-1; a confident D gene designation cannot be given. Material for sequencing was memory CD4+ T cells sorted from blood. Interpreted using the paper, the cell subset or site label stands for: CD45RA-negative fraction. The CDR3 sequence is CSVQENTEAFF. In nucleotides, the sequence is TGCAGCGTCCAGGAGAACACTGAAGCTTTCTTT.